One sample yielded the 8 T cell receptor beta chains listed below, sequenced in a study of cytomegalovirus exposure and HLA in healthy donors (dated by TCRdb to 2015 to 2018). The library was built by means of the immunoSEQ multiplex PCR assay. For the multiplex PCR, a mixture combining 60 forward primers for TCR Vbeta segments and 13 reverse primers for TCR Jbeta segments was used. In its TCRdb copy, this immuneACCESS table keeps in-frame sequences only and misses some clones. Where compared with another copy, unresolved V genes explain less than half of these, and the others have no known cause. Here the sample has more than 110,000 clones; 70% to 85% occur a single time. The ten biggest clones cover 1.4% to 1.5% of the sample. Input material: PBMCs. Receptors were obtained from a man aged 25-45 years in good health and CMV-seropositive.

This chain connects TRBV6-1 to TRBJ1-1; TRBD1 aligns across 7 bases. The germline gives CDR1 MNHNS, CDR2 SASEGT. CDR3 size: 14 residues. The ends lost 5 bases at V and 0 bases at J; junction bases unmatched: 3. The CDR3 DNA reads as TGTGCCAGCAGTTTGGGACAGTTGAACACTGAAGCTTTCTTT. Encoded protein: CASSLGQLNTEAFF.

This clone was observed a few times. The chain uses TRBV10-2 and TRBJ2-7; possibly TRBD2 for D (5 bases). The V end was cut by 0 bases, the J end by 1 base, with 7 bases between. This CDR3 contains 14 residues. Germline values: CDR1 WSHSY, CDR2 SAAADI. The CDR3 DNA sequence: TGCGCCAGCAGTGAGTCCGAGGGATCCTACGAGCAGTACTTC. Its translation: CASSESEGSYEQYF.

The genes are TRBV4-1 and TRBJ2-5; 8 nucleotides line up with TRBD1. With the DNA end fitting TRBJ2-7 better, the J assignment may be wrong. From germline, CDR1 is MGHRA and CDR2 YSYEKL. This CDR3 is built from 15 residues. This chain's CDR3 is CASSQGWTGFNEQYF. The CDR3 DNA sequence: TGCGCCAGCAGCCAAGGTTGGACAGGGTTCAACGAGCAGTACTTC.

The V gene is TRBV27, the J gene TRBJ2-5; unclear D gene. The ends were cut back, 9 bases at V and 2 bases at J, with 22 bases in the middle. Per germline, CDR1 MNHEY and CDR2 SMNVEV (reference sequence). CDR3 length: 16 amino acids. In DNA form, the CDR3 reads TGTGCCAGTTTGACGAGGCTTATCGAGGTTCAAGAGACCCAGTACTTC. Translated: CASLTRLIEVQETQYF.

The CDR3 nucleotides are TGTGCCAGCAGCTTGGATAGCGGGGCGGGCATTCAGTACTTC. It encodes CASSLDSGAGIQYF. The chain joins TRBV5-4 to TRBJ2-4; 8 nucleotides agree with TRBD2. The V and J ends lost 0 bases and 9 bases, in that order; junction bases with no gene match: 5. Germline assignment: CDR1 SGHNT and CDR2 YYREEE (reference sequence). The CDR3 covers 14 residues.

The chain recombines TRBV6-1 with TRBJ2-1, with TRBD2 identical over 13 bases. V shed 1 base and J 7 bases; nucleotides not matched to a gene: 16. The CDR3 length is 20 residues. Looked up from germline, CDR1 is MNHNS and CDR2 is SASEGT. The CDR3 nucleotides are TGTGCCAGCAGTGAAGGGACTAGCGGGAGAAGGCCCCTTCACATGAATGAGCAGTTCTTC. This encodes CASSEGTSGRRPLHMNEQFF.

V usage is TRBV6-1 and J usage is TRBJ2-5; 7 positions match TRBD1. The J call may not be correct, given that the DNA end is closer to TRBJ2-7. Per germline, CDR1 MNHNS and CDR2 SASEGT. The CDR3 is 16 amino acids. CDR3 amino acids: CASSEAGDRVSYEQYF. CDR3 sequence (DNA): TGTGCCAGCAGTGAAGCCGGTGACAGGGTCTCCTACGAGCAGTACTTC.

The V call is TRBV9, the J call TRBJ2-1; D is possibly TRBD2 (6 bases). The germline V gene has CDR1 SGDLS and CDR2 YYNGEE. The CDR3 is 15 residues long. V was clipped by 4 bases and J by 8 bases, with 19 bases between them. The CDR3 nucleotides are TGTGCCAGCAGCCCCATAGGGACTGGTACGCATGAGCAGTTCTTC. Protein: CASSPIGTGTHEQFF.